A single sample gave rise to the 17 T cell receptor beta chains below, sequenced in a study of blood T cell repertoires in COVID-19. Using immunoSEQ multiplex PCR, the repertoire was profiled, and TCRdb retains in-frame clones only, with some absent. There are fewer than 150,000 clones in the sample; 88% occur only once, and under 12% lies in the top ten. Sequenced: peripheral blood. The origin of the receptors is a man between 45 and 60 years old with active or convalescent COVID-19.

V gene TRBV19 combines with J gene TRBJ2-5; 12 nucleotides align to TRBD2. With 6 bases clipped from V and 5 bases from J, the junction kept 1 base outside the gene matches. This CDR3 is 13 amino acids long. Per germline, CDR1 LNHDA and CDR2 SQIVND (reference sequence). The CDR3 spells CASRGLAGETQYF. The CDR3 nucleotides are TGTGCCAGTAGGGGACTAGCGGGTGAGACCCAGTACTTC. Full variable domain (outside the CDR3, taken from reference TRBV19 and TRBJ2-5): DGGITQSPKYLFRKEGQNVTLSCEQNLNHDAMYWYRQDPGQGLRLIYYSQIVNDFQKGDIAEGYSVSREKKESFPLTVTSAQKNPTAFYLCASRGLAGETQYFGPGTRLLVL.

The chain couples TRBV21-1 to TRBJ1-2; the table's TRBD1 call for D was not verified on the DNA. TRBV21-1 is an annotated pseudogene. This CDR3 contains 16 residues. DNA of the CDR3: TGTGCCAGCAGCAAAGGAACGGGACAGGGTAACTATGGCTACACCTTC. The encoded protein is CASSKGTGQGNYGYTF.

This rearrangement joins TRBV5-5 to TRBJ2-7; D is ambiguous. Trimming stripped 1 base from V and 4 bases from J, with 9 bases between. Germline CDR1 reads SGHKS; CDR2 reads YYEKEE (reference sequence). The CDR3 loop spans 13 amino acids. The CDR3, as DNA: TGTGCCAGCAGCTTGCAGGTGGCGTACGAGCAGTACTTC. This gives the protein CASSLQVAYEQYF.

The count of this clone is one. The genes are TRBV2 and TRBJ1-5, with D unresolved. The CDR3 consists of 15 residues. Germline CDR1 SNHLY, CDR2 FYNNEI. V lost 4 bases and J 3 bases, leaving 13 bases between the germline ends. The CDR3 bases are TGTGCCAGCAGTGCAAGCCAGGTGAACAATCAGCCCCAGCATTTT. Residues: CASSASQVNNQPQHF. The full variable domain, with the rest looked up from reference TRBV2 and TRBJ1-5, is EPEVTQTPSHQVTQMGQEVILRCVPISNHLYFYWYRQILGQKVEFLVSFYNNEISEKSEIFDDQFSVERPDGSNFTLKIRSTKLEDSAMYFCASSASQVNNQPQHFGDGTRLSIL.

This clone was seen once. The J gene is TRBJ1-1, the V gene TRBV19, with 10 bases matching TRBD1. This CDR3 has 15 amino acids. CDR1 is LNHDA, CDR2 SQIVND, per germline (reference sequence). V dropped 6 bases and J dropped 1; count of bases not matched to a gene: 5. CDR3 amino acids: CASSDRGRANTEAFF. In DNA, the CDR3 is TGTGCCAGTAGCGACAGGGGGCGGGCGAACACTGAAGCTTTCTTT.

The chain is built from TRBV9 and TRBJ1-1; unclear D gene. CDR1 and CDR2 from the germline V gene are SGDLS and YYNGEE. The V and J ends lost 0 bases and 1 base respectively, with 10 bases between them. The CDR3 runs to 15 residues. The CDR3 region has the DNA TGTGCCAGCAGCGTAGGTAGGGAGGGGAACACTGAAGCTTTCTTT. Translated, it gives CASSVGREGNTEAFF.

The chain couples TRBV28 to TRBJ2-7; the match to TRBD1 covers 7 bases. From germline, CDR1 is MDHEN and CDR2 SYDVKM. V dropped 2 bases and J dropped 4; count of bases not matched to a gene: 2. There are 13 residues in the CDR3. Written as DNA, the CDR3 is TGTGCCAGCAGTTTACAACAGGGGTACGAGCAGTACTTC. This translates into CASSLQQGYEQYF.

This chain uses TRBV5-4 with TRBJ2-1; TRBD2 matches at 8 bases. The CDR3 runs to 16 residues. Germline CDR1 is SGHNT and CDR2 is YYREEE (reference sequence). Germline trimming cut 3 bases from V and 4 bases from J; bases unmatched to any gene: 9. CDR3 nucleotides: TGTGCCAGCAGCTACTCTCTCAGCGGGAGTTACAATGAGCAGTTCTTC. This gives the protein CASSYSLSGSYNEQFF.

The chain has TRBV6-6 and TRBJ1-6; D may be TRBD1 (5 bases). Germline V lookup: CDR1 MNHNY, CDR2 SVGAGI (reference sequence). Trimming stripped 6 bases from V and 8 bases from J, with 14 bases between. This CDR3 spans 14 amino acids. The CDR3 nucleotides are TGTGCCAGCAGGGACCGGGACTCATATTCACCCCTCCACTTT. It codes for CASRDRDSYSPLHF.

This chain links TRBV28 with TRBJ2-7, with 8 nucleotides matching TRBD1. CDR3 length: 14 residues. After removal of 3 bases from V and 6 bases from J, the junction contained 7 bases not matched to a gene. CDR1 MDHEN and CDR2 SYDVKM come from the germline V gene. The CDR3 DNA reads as TGTGCCAGCAGTTTTAGGACAGGGACGGGCGAGCAGTACTTC. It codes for CASSFRTGTGEQYF.

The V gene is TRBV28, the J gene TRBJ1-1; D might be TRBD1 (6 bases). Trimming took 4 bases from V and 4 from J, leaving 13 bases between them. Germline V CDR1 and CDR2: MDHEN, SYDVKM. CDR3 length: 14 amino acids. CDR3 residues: CASSYRATGTEAFF. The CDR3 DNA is TGTGCCAGCAGTTACAGGGCCACGGGCACTGAAGCTTTCTTT.

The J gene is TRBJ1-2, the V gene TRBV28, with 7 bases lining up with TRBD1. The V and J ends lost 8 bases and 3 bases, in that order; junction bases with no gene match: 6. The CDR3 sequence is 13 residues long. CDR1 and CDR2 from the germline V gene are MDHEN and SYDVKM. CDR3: CASCTGQHYGYTF. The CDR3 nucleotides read TGTGCCAGCTGTACGGGACAGCACTATGGCTACACCTTC.

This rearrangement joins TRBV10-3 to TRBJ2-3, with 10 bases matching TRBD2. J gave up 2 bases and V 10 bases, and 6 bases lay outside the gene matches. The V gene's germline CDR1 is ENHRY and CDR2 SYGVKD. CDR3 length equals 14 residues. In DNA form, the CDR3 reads TGTGCCAGCAGAGCGGGAGGGCCCACAGATACGCAGTATTTT. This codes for CASRAGGPTDTQYF.

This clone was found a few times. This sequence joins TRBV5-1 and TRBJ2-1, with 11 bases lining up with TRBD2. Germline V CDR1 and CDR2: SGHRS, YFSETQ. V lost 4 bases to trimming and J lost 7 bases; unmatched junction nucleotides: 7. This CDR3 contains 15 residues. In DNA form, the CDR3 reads TGCGCCAGCAGCCATAGCGGGAGGGAGGGGAATGAGCAGTTCTTC. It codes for CASSHSGREGNEQFF. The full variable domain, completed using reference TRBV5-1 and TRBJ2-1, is KAGVTQTPRYLIKTRGQQVTLSCSPISGHRSVSWYQQTPGQGLQFLFEYFSETQRNKGNFPGRFSGRQFSNSRSEMNVSTLELGDSALYLCASSHSGREGNEQFFGPGTRLTVL.

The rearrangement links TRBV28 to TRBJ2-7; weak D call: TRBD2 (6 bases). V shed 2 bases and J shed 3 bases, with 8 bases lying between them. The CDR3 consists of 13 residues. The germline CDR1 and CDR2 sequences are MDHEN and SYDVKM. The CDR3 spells CASSLGRDYEQYF. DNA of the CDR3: TGTGCCAGCAGTTTAGGGCGGGACTACGAGCAGTACTTC.

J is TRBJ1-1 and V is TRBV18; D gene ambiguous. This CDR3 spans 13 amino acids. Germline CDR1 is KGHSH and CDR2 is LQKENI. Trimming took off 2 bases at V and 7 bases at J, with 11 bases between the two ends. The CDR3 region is CASSPEVQLEAFF. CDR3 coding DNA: TGTGCCAGCTCACCAGAGGTACAACTTGAAGCTTTCTTT.

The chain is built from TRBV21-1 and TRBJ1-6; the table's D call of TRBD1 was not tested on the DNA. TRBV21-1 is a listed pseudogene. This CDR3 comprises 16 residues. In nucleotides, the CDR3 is TGTGCCAGCCCGGGCAGGGGATCAGACGGAAATTCACCCCTCCACTTT. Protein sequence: CASPGRGSDGNSPLHF.